This TCR beta chain was sequenced in a study of regulatory T cells in long-lasting Graves disease (dated by TCRdb to the early 2020s). For the wider study: Persistent Graves' disease was defined as persistently positive TSH receptor autoantibodies together with antithyroid drug treatment for over 5 years. This study used TCR sequencing and RNA sequencing of peripheral blood to compare persistent Graves' disease patients against newly diagnosed Graves' disease patients. The study took place in China and was registered as a clinical trial. A total of about 35 samples underwent TCR sequencing, from roughly 13 patients with persistent Graves' disease and 20 or so patients with newly diagnosed Graves' disease. On average, persistent Graves' disease patients in the clinical cohort had been on antithyroid drugs for about 9.3 years. General study outcomes and caveats: Only the TCR beta chain was sequenced and analyzed. Compared with newly diagnosed patients, persistent Graves' disease patients had lower TCR Shannon entropy and fewer highly expanded clones, which suggests clonal expansion. Preferential use of TRBV28, TRBJ1-2 and TRBJ2-5 was observed in persistent disease, whereas TRBV20-1 and TRBJ2-1 were favored in newly diagnosed disease. The small sample size was acknowledged by the authors as a limitation that may reduce accuracy. Only peripheral blood was studied, because thyroid tissue, the primary lesion, was inaccessible. A larger number of public clonotypes was shared among persistent patients (about 2,700) than among newly diagnosed patients (over 850).

Reading the label with the study, this specimen's time point is: persistent/refractory GD, antithyroid drugs over 5 years with positive TRAb. For both TCR sequencing and RNA sequencing, RNA was extracted from PBMCs in TRIzol. Graves' disease was diagnosed according to American Thyroid Association guidelines. Patients were recruited from an endocrinology department in Xi'an, China. From each patient, about 9.7 milliliters of peripheral blood was collected into an EDTA anticoagulant tube. Ficoll Paque Plus density gradient separation was used to isolate PBMCs, and no further T cell sorting was performed. An Agilent 2100 Bioanalyzer and agarose gel were used to assess RNA quality, and a NanoDrop 2000 was used to measure RNA concentration. As to this clonotype: Its target antigen remains unknown. No per-base quality is available; no much larger clone lies one base away.

V sheds 6 bases and J sheds 0 bases, leaving 9 bases between their ends. The germline V gene gives CDR1 as MNHNS and CDR2 as SASEGT. The CDR3 holds 15 amino acids from the cysteine to the phenylalanine. Kept here is only the CDR3 DNA, which spans 45 bases and is read in frame from base 1. The method behind the library was multiplex PCR. These reads were obtained on an Illumina HiSeq 4000. To build TCR beta libraries, CDR3 regions were amplified by Arm-PCR using iRepertoire HTBI primers. Gel purification was performed on PCR products prior to sequencing. In the authors' own workflow: Gene usage analysis of CDR3 amino acid clonotypes relied on the roughly 60 TRBV and 14 TRBJ segments identified across samples. COPE and FqMerger were used to merge filtered high-quality paired reads into contigs. BLAST was used to align contigs to IMGT TRBV, TRBD and TRBJ reference genes, with CDR3 defined following IMGT. Clonotypes above 0.1% frequency were classified as highly expanded clones. Repertoire diversity was measured by Shannon entropy, and V-J evenness by the Gini coefficient. A clonotype found in more than one individual was treated as public. Using fastp at Q25 and MiXCR, TCRdb reprocessed the public reads and kept productive beta chains. Each record represents a unique CDR3 protein, reported with the most common genes and DNA among its rows. In this record, the V and J calls reflect TCRdb's handling and not the investigators' own analysis. Across this sample there are 500,000 to 700,000 distinct CDR3 sequences, with roughly 30% seen only once. The top ten constitute under 55% of the sample.

The sequence links TRBV6-1 to TRBJ1-6; the D gene cannot be named for sure. Here the sequenced sample was peripheral blood mononuclear cells (PBMCs), taken when the disease was refractory, from a patient treated with antithyroid drugs. The sequence derives from a female donor with Graves disease. CDR3 sequence: CASSDPGSYNSPLHF. The nucleotide sequence is TGTGCCAGCAGCGACCCGGGCTCCTATAATTCACCCCTCCACTTT.